This T cell receptor beta chain stems from a study of tumor-infiltrating lymphocytes in primary liver carcinoma. Blood RNA originated from unsorted whole blood, with germline DNA additionally extracted. The investigators made TCR beta cDNA from about 0.45 ug total RNA, using a constant-region primer. It was through three nested multiplex PCR rounds of slightly modified ARM-PCR that TCR beta libraries arose. Each of the first two PCR rounds ran about 9 cycles with TRBV1-TRBV30 forward and C-beta reverse primers. TCRdb ran MiXCR on the multiplex PCR reads and lists one entry per CDR3 protein. The sample lists roughly 180,000 distinct CDR3 sequences; roughly three fifths were seen once. V was trimmed by 5 bases and J by 5 bases, leaving 19 bases between them. There are 15 residues in the CDR3. Germline values: CDR1 MNHEY, CDR2 SVGEGT.

This sequence joins TRBV6-2 or TRBV6-3 and TRBJ2-7; TRBD1 or TRBD2 may be the D gene (6 bases each). The sequence was collected from a man aged 40-55 years with primary liver carcinoma and hepatitis B virus infection. Sequencing input: peripheral blood. The CDR3 nucleotides read TGTGCCAGCAGTCTCCCTGGGGGGCCCGGGAACGAGCAGTACTTC. It translates to CASSLPGGPGNEQYF.